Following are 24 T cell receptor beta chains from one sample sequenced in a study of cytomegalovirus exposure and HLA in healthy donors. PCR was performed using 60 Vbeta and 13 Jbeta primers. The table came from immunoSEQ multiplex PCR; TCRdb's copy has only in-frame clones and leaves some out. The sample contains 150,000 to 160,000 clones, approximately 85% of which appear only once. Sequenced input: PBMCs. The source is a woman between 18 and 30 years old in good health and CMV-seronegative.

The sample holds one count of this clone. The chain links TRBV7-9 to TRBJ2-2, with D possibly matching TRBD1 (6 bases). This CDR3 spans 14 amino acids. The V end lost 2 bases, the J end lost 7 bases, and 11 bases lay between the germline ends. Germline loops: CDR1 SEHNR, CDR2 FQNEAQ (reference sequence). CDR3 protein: CASSLSRGDGELFF. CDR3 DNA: TGTGCCAGCAGCTTAAGCAGGGGCGACGGGGAGCTGTTTTTT.

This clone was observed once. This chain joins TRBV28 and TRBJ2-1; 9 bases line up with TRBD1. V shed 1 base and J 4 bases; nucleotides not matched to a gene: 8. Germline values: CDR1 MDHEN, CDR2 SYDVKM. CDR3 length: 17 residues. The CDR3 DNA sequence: TGTGCCAGCAGTTTATTATCGGGACAGGGTTTATACAATGAGCAGTTCTTC. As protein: CASSLLSGQGLYNEQFF.

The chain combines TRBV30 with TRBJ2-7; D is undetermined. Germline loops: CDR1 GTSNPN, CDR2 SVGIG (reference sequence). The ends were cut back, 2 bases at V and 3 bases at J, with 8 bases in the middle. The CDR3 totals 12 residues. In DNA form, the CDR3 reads TGTGCCTGGAGTAGAAACAGCTACGAGCAGTACTTC. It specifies CAWSRNSYEQYF.

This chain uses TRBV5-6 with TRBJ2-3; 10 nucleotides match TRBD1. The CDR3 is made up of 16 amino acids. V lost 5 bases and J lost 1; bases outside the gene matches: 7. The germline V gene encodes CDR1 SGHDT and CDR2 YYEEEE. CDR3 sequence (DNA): TGTGCCAGCAGTTGGGACAGGGGACGAGGCACAGATACGCAGTATTTT. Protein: CASSWDRGRGTDTQYF.

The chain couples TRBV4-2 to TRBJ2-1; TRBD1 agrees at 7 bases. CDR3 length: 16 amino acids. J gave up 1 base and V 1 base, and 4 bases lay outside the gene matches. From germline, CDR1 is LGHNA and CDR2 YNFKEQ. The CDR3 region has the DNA TGTGCCAGCAGCCAAGGACAGGGTGAATCCTACAATGAGCAGTTCTTC. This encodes CASSQGQGESYNEQFF.

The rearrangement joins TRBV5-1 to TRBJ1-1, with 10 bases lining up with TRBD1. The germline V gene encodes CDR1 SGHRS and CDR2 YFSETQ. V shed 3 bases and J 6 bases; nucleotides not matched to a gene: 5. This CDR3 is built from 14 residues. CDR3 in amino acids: CASSSGQGRAEAFF. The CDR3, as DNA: TGCGCCAGCAGCTCGGGACAGGGGAGAGCTGAAGCTTTCTTT.

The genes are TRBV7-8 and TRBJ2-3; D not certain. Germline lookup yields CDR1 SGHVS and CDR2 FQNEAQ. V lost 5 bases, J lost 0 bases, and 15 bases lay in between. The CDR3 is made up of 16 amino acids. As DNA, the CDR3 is TGTGCCAGCAGCCAAAGAACAATTCCTAGCACAGATACGCAGTATTTT. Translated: CASSQRTIPSTDTQYF.

The chain's CDR3 is CASSPSGGGTDTQYF. The CDR3 region has the DNA TGTGCCAGCAGCCCATCGGGGGGGGGCACAGATACGCAGTATTTT. This chain uses TRBV9 with TRBJ2-3; 8 positions match TRBD2. CDR3 length equals 15 residues. With V trimmed by 4 bases and J by 1 base, 5 bases remained unmatched. Germline assignment: CDR1 SGDLS and CDR2 YYNGEE.

CDR3 sequence reads: CSATRGTGGYEQYF. The CDR3 coding sequence is TGCAGCGCTACACGCGGGACAGGGGGCTACGAGCAGTACTTC. This chain uses TRBV29-1 with TRBJ2-7; 11 nucleotides match TRBD1. CDR3 length: 14 residues. V gave up 7 bases and J gave up 3 bases; unmatched junction bases: 8. CDR1 and CDR2 from the germline V gene are SQVTM and ANQGSEA.

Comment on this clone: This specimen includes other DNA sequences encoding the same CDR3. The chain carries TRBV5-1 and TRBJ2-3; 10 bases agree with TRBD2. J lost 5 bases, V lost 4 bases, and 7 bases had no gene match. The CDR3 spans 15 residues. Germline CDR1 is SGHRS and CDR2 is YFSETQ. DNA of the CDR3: TGCGCCAGCAGCCCAAGACTAGCGGGTCGAGATACGCAGTATTTT. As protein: CASSPRLAGRDTQYF. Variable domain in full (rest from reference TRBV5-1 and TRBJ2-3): KAGVTQTPRYLIKTRGQQVTLSCSPISGHRSVSWYQQTPGQGLQFLFEYFSETQRNKGNFPGRFSGRQFSNSRSEMNVSTLELGDSALYLCASSPRLAGRDTQYFGPGTRLTVL.

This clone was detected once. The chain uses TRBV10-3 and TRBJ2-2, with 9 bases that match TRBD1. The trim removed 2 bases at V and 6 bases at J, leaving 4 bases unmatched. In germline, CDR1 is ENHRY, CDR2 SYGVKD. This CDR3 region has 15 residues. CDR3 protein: CAISEGDREAGELFF. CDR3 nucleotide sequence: TGTGCCATCAGTGAGGGGGACAGGGAGGCCGGGGAGCTGTTTTTT.

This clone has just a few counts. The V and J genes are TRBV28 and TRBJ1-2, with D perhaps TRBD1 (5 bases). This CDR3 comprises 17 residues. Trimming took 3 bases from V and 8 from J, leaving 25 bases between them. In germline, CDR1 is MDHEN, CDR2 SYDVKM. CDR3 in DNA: TGTGCCAGCAGTTTGGGCGGCGGGGAGGGGATTTTGCGGGGCTACACCTTC. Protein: CASSLGGGEGILRGYTF.

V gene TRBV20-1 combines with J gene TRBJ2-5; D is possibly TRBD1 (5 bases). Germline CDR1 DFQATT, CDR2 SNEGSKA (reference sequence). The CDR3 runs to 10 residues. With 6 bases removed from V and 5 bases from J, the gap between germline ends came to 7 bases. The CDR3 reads CSANRETQYF. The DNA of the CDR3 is TGCAGTGCAAACAGGGAGACCCAGTACTTC.

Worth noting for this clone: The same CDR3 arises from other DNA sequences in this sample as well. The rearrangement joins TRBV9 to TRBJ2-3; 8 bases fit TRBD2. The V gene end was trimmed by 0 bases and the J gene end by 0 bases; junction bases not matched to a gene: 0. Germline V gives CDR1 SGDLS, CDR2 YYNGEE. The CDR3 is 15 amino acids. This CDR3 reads CASSVGLASTDTQYF. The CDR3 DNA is TGTGCCAGCAGCGTAGGACTAGCGAGCACAGATACGCAGTATTTT.

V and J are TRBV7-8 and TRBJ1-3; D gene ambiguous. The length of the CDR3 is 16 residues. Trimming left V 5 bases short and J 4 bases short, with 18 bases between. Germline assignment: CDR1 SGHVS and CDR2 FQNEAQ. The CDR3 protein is CASSAVGRPVGNTIYF. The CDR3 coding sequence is TGTGCCAGCAGCGCCGTTGGGAGGCCAGTGGGAAACACCATATATTTT.

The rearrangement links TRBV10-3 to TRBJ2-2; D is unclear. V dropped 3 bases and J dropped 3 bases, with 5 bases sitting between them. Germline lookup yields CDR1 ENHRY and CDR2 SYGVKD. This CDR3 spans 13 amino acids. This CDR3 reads CAISDEDTGELFF. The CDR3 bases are TGTGCCATCAGTGATGAGGACACCGGGGAGCTGTTTTTT.

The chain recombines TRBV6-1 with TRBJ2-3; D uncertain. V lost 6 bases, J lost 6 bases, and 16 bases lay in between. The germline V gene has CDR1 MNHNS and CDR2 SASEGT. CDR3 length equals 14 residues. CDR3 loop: CASSRSGVYDTQYF. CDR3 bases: TGTGCCAGCAGCCGAAGTGGAGTGTATGATACGCAGTATTTT.

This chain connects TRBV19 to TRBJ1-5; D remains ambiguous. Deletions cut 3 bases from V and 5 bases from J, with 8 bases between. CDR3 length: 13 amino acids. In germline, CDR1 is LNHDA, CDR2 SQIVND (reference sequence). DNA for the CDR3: TGTGCCAGTAGTATTATTGAGCATCAGCCCCAGCATTTT. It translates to CASSIIEHQPQHF.

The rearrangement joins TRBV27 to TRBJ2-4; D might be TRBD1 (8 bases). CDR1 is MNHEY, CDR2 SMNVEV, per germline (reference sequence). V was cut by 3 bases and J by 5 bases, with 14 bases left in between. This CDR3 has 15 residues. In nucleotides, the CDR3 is TGTGCCAGCAGTTTTTACAGGGGGGGTGAAAACATTCAGTACTTC. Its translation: CASSFYRGGENIQYF.

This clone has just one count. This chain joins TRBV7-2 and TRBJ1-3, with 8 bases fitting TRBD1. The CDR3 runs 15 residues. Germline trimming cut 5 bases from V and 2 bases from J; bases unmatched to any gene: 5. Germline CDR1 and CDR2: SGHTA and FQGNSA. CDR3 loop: CASSPQTGAGNTIYF. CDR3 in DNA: TGTGCCAGCAGCCCCCAGACAGGGGCTGGAAACACCATATATTTT.

The CDR3 loop reads CASSPIGPSGRVNYEQYF. CDR3 in DNA: TGTGCCAGCTCACCAATCGGCCCTAGCGGGAGAGTAAATTACGAGCAGTACTTC. The gene calls are TRBV18 and TRBJ2-5; 10 positions match TRBD2. The end of the DNA is better explained by TRBJ2-7, so the J call may be wrong. Per germline, CDR1 KGHSH and CDR2 LQKENI. This CDR3 region has 18 residues.

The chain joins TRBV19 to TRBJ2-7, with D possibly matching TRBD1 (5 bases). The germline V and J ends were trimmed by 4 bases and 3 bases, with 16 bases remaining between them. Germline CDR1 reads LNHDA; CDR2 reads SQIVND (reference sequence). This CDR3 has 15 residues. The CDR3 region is CASSTTGTLNYEQYF. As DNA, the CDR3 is TGTGCCAGTAGTACTACAGGAACCCTAAACTACGAGCAGTACTTC. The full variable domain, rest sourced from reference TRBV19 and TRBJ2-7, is DGGITQSPKYLFRKEGQNVTLSCEQNLNHDAMYWYRQDPGQGLRLIYYSQIVNDFQKGDIAEGYSVSREKKESFPLTVTSAQKNPTAFYLCASSTTGTLNYEQYFGPGTRLTVT.

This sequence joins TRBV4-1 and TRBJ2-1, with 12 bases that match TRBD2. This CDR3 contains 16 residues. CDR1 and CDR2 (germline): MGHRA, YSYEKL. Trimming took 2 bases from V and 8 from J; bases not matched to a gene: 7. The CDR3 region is CASSQRLAGDGDEQFF. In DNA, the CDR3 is TGCGCCAGCAGCCAAAGACTAGCGGGAGATGGCGATGAGCAGTTCTTC.

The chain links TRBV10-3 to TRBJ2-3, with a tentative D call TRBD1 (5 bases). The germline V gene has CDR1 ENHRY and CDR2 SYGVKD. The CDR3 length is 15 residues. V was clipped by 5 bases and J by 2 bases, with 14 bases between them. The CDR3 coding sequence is TGTGCCATCAGTACTAAGACAGCTTCCACAGATACGCAGTATTTT. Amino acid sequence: CAISTKTASTDTQYF.